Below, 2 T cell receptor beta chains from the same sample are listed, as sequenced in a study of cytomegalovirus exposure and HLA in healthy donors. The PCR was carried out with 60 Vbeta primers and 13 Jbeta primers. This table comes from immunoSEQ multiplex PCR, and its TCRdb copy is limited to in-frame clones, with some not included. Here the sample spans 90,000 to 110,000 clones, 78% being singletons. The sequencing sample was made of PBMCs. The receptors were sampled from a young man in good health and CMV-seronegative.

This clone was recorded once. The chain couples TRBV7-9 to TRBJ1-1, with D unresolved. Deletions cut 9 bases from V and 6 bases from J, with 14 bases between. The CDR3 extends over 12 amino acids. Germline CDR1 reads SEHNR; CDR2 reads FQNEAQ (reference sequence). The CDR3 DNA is TGTGCCAGTGGGGTGGGGAGGGCTGAAGCTTTCTTT. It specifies CASGVGRAEAFF.

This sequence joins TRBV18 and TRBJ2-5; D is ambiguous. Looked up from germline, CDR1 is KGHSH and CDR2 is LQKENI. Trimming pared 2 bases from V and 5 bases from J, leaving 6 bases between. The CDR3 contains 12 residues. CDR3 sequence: CASSPEWETQYF. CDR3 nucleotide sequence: TGTGCCAGCTCACCAGAGTGGGAGACCCAGTACTTC.